This is a list of T cell receptor beta chains from one sample in a study of cytomegalovirus exposure and HLA in healthy donors. Using immunoSEQ multiplex PCR, the repertoire was profiled, and TCRdb retains in-frame clones only, with some absent. Among around 150,000 clones listed, roughly 70% were seen once. The sequenced sample consisted of PBMCs. Receptor source: a man in his sixties in good health and CMV-seronegative. CDR3s include the opening cysteine and the closing phenylalanine or tryptophan. A D gene is named only where the DNA matches it firmly. Clone size is stated in some rows and not others, as once, few, many or a class when expanded.

-	TRBV6-5	TRBJ2-5	TRBD1	TGTGCCAGCAGTTTTGGACAGGTGGAAACCCAGTACTTC	CASSFGQVETQYF
-	TRBV5-6	TRBJ2-7	-	TGTGCCAGCAGCCCATCGATAGCCTACGAGCAGTACTTC	CASSPSIAYEQYF
-	TRBV28	TRBJ1-3	-	TGTGCCAGCAGTTCACCTACGAGCTCTGGAAACACCATATATTTT	CASSSPTSSGNTIYF
-	TRBV5-6	TRBJ1-1	-	TGTGCCAGCAATCGTTGGGGCATGAACACTGAAGCTTTCTTT	CASNRWGMNTEAFF
-	TRBV7-8	TRBJ2-1	TRBD2	TGTGCCAGCAGCCCAAGACTAGCGGGAGAGAGAGAGCAGTTCTTC	CASSPRLAGEREQFF
once	TRBV29-1	TRBJ2-2	-	TGCACCCCTTCCTCCCAGGGGTCCCAGAACACCGGGGAGCTGTTTTTT	CTPSSQGSQNTGELFF
-	TRBV2	TRBJ2-7	-	TGTGCCAGCAAACCCGCGACAGGTCCCAACTACGAGCAGTACTTC	CASKPATGPNYEQYF
-	TRBV18	TRBJ2-7	TRBD1	TGTGCCAGCTCACCCAACCGGGACAGCTACGAGCAGTACTTC	CASSPNRDSYEQYF
-	TRBV14	TRBJ1-3	TRBD1	TGTGCCAGCAGCCATAGACAGGGAAGCGGAAACACCATATATTTT	CASSHRQGSGNTIYF
-	TRBV15	TRBJ2-7	-	TGTGCCACCAGCAGAGATAGTGGCGAGCAGTACTTC	CATSRDSGEQYF
-	TRBV7-6	TRBJ1-2	TRBD1	TGTGCCAGCAGCCCGGGACAGGACTATGGCTACACCTTC	CASSPGQDYGYTF
-	TRBV4-2	TRBJ1-2	TRBD1	TGTGCCAGCAGCCAAGGGGGGACAGCTAACTATGGCTACACCTTC	CASSQGGTANYGYTF
-	TRBV29-1	TRBJ1-1	-	TGCAGCGTTGATGCCTCCCGGGACACCAACACTGAAGCTTTCTTT	CSVDASRDTNTEAFF
-	TRBV19	TRBJ1-2	TRBD1	TGTGCCAGTAGTGCCTCCGGGACAGGGGGCCCCTATGGCTACACCTTC	CASSASGTGGPYGYTF
few	TRBV6-6	TRBJ1-1	-	TGTGCCAGCACTCAGGCGGGCACTGAAGCTTTCTTT	CASTQAGTEAFF
-	TRBV18	TRBJ2-1	-	TGTGCCAGCTCACCAATCTCCGGGAATGAGCAGTTCTTC	CASSPISGNEQFF